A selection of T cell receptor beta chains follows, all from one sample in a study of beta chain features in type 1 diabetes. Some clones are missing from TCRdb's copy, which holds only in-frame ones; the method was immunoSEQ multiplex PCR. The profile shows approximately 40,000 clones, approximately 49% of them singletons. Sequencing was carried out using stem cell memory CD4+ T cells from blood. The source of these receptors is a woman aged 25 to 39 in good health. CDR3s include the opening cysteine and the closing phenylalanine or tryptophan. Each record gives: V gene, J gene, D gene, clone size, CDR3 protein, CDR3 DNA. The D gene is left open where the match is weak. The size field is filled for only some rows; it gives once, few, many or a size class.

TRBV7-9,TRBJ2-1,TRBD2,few,CASGLAGVGSYNEQFF,TGTGCCAGCGGACTAGCGGGAGTAGGCTCCTACAATGAGCAGTTCTTC
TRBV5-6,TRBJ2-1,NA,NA,CASSLGVEQFF,TGTGCCAGCAGCTTGGGCGTTGAGCAGTTCTTC
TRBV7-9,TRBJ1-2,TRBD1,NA,CASSLGRGNYGYTF,TGTGCCAGCAGCTTAGGCAGGGGGAACTATGGCTACACCTTC
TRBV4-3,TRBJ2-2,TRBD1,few,CASSPHPNTGANTGELFF,TGCGCCAGCAGCCCCCACCCAAATACAGGGGCGAACACCGGGGAGCTGTTTTTT
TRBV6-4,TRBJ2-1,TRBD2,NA,CASSDRPSGARNEQFF,TGTGCCAGCAGTGATAGGCCCAGCGGGGCGAGGAATGAGCAGTTCTTC
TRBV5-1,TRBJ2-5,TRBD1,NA,CASSLSGQGRETQYF,TGCGCCAGCAGCTTGAGCGGACAGGGGAGGGAGACCCAGTACTTC
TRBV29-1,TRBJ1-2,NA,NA,CSVGWGQGYTF,TGCAGCGTTGGTTGGGGGCAAGGCTACACCTTC
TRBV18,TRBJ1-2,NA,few,CASSPSGNTNYGYTF,TGTGCCAGCTCACCAAGCGGGAATACTAACTATGGCTACACCTTC
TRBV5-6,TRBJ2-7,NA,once,CASSLLTEQYF,TGTGCCAGCAGCTTGTTAACTGAGCAGTACTTC
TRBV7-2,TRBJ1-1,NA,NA,CASSWRRATEAFF,TGTGCCAGCAGCTGGCGGCGGGCTACTGAAGCTTTCTTT
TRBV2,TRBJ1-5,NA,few,CASSSGMGNQPQHF,TGTGCCAGCAGCTCAGGGATGGGGAATCAGCCCCAGCATTTT
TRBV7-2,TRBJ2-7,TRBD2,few,CASSLMAGGKGEQYF,TGTGCCAGCAGCTTAATGGCGGGGGGAAAGGGAGAGCAGTACTTC
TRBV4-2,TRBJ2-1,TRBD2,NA,CASSPLAGGPHEQFF,TGTGCCAGCAGCCCTCTAGCGGGAGGGCCTCATGAGCAGTTCTTC
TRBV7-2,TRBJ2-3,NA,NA,CASSLAWATDTQYF,TGTGCCAGCAGCTTAGCGTGGGCTACTGATACGCAGTATTTT
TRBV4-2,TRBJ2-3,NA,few,CASSHLGRTTTDTQYF,TGTGCCAGCAGCCACCTTGGACGGACTACCACAGATACGCAGTATTTT
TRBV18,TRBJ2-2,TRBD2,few,CASSRLAGTGELFF,TGTGCCAGCTCGCGACTAGCGGGCACCGGGGAGCTGTTTTTT
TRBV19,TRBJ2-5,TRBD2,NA,CASSMGGGETQYF,TGTGCCAGTAGTATGGGGGGGGGAGAGACCCAGTACTTC
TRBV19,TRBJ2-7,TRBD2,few,CASSIGGTSGSGSEQYF,TGTGCCAGTAGTATAGGGGGGACTAGCGGGAGTGGAAGCGAGCAGTACTTC
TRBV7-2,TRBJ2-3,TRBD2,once,CASSLERGPDTQYF,TGTGCCAGCAGCTTAGAGCGGGGCCCAGATACGCAGTATTTT
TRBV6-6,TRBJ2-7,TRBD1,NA,CASTYRGEEQYF,TGTGCCAGCACCTACAGGGGGGAAGAGCAGTACTTC
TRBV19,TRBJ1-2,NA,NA,CASSATDARVTTYGYTF,TGTGCCAGTAGTGCCACGGATGCTCGTGTTACTACCTATGGCTACACCTTC
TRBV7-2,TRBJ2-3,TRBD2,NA,CASILLAGGPTDTQYF,TGTGCCAGCATCCTACTAGCGGGAGGACCCACAGATACGCAGTATTTT
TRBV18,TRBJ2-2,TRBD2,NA,CASSRTGGPSTGELFF,TGTGCCAGCTCACGCACGGGAGGGCCGAGCACCGGGGAGCTGTTTTTT
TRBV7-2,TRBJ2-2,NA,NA,CASSFMTAGELFF,TGTGCCAGCAGCTTCATGACAGCCGGGGAGCTGTTTTTT
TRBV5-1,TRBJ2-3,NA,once,CASSLARTVTDTQYF,TGCGCCAGCAGCTTGGCCCGGACAGTCACAGATACGCAGTATTTT
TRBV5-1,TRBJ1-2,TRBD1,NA,CASSPQDRGRRNYGYTF,TGCGCCAGCAGCCCCCAGGACAGGGGACGAAGAAACTATGGCTACACCTTC
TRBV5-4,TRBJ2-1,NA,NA,CASSLQGGSYNEQFF,TGTGCCAGCAGCTTGCAGGGGGGCTCCTACAATGAGCAGTTCTTC
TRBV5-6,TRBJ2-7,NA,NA,CASSSYYEQYF,TGTGCCAGCAGCTCCTACTACGAGCAGTACTTC
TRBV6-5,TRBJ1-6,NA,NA,CASSYEDKDSPLHF,TGTGCCAGCAGTTACGAGGACAAAGATTCACCCCTCCACTTT
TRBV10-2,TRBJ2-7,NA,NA,CARGRGNEQYF,TGCGCCAGGGGGAGGGGGAACGAGCAGTACTTC
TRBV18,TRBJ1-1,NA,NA,CASSPSPTGMNTEAFF,TGTGCCAGCTCACCATCCCCGACAGGAATGAACACTGAAGCTTTCTTT
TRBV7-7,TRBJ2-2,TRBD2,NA,CASSFGTSGSLPGISSGELFF,TGTGCTAGCAGCTTCGGGACTAGCGGGAGCTTGCCCGGAATTTCCTCCGGGGAGCTGTTTTTT
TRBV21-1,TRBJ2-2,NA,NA,CASSKTEVNFTGELFF,TGTGCCAGCAGCAAGACAGAAGTCAATTTCACCGGGGAGCTGTTTTTT
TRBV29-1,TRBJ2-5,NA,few,CSVDTAPSGTQYF,TGCAGCGTCGATACGGCCCCCTCAGGGACCCAGTACTTC
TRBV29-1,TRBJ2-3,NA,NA,CSAAGPTATDTQYF,TGCAGCGCTGCGGGGCCCACAGCCACAGATACGCAGTATTTT
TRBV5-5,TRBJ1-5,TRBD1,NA,CASSVGRDREQPQHF,TGTGCCAGCAGCGTTGGCCGGGACAGGGAACAGCCCCAGCATTTT
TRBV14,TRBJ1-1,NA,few,CASSQYTGLTEAFF,TGTGCCAGCAGCCAATACACAGGGTTGACTGAAGCTTTCTTT
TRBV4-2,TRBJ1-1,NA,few,CASSQGHGTMAEAFF,TGTGCCAGCAGCCAAGGACATGGAACAATGGCTGAAGCTTTCTTT
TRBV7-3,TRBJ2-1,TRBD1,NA,CASSFRDRDNNEQFF,TGTGCCAGCAGCTTCCGGGACAGGGACAACAATGAGCAGTTCTTC
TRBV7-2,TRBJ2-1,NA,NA,CASSVPAGQQFF,TGTGCCAGCAGCGTACCGGCGGGGCAGCAGTTCTTC
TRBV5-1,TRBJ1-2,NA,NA,CASSEAHYGYTF,TGCGCCAGCAGCGAAGCCCACTATGGCTACACCTTC
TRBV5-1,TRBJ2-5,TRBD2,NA,CASSPHRGRLLAGAPETQYF,TGCGCCAGCAGCCCCCACAGGGGACGTTTACTAGCGGGAGCCCCGGAGACCCAGTACTTC
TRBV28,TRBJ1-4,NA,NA,CASSLGGTTNEKLFF,TGTGCCAGCAGTTTAGGGGGGACGACTAATGAAAAACTGTTTTTT
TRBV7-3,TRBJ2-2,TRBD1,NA,CASSLDRANTGELFF,TGTGCCAGCAGCTTGGACAGGGCAAACACCGGGGAGCTGTTTTTT
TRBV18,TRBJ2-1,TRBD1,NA,CASSPNGGQGDEQFF,TGTGCCAGCTCACCAAACGGAGGACAGGGTGACGAGCAGTTCTTC
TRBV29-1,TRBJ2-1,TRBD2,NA,CSAISGRDNEQFF,TGCAGCGCTATTAGCGGGAGGGACAATGAGCAGTTCTTC
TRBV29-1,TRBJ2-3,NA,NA,CSSRAQEADTQYF,TGCAGCTCCCGAGCCCAGGAGGCGGATACGCAGTATTTT
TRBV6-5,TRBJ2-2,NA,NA,CASSYIGTGELFF,TGTGCCAGCAGTTACATCGGGACCGGGGAGCTGTTTTTT
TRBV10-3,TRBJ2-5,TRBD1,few,CAISQRQGQETQYF,TGTGCCATCAGTCAGAGACAGGGTCAAGAGACCCAGTACTTC
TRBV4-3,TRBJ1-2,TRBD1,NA,CASSHPGTGLGYTF,TGCGCCAGCAGCCATCCCGGGACAGGTCTGGGCTACACCTTC
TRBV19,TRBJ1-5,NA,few,CASSNKATGYQPQHF,TGTGCCAGTAGTAACAAGGCGACAGGCTATCAGCCCCAGCATTTT
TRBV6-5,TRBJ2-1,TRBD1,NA,CASSRLTGGYNEQFF,TGTGCCAGCAGCCGGTTGACAGGGGGCTACAATGAGCAGTTCTTC
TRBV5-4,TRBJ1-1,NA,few,CASSLVPRSNTEAFF,TGTGCCAGCAGCTTGGTCCCACGGTCAAACACTGAAGCTTTCTTT